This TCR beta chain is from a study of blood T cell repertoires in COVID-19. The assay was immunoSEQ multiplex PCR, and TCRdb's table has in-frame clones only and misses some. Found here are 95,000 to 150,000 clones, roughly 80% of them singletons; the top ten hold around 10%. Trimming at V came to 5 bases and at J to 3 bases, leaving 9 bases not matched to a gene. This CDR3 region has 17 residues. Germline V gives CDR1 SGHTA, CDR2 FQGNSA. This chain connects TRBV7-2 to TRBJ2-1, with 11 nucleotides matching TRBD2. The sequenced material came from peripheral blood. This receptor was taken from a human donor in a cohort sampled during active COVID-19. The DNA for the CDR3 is TGTGCCAGCAGCCCCTTAGGTAGCGGGGGGGTCTACAATGAGCAGTTCTTC. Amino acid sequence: CASSPLGSGGVYNEQFF.